Listed below are T cell receptor beta chains from one sample, sequenced in a study of cytomegalovirus exposure and HLA in healthy donors. Some clones are missing from TCRdb's copy, which holds only in-frame ones; the method was immunoSEQ multiplex PCR. The sample carries around 200,000 clones, about four fifths recorded once. The specimen was PBMCs. The receptors derive from a woman between 45 and 60 years old in good health and CMV-seropositive. CDR3s include the opening cysteine and the closing phenylalanine or tryptophan. Each record gives: V gene, D gene, clone size, J gene, CDR3 protein, CDR3 DNA. The D gene is left open where the match is weak. Size values are once, few and many counts, or a class for expanded clones, and some rows have none.

TRBV5-6	NA	NA	TRBJ2-1	CASSLGRAREQFF	TGTGCCAGCAGCTTGGGGAGGGCGCGTGAGCAGTTCTTC
TRBV7-3	NA	NA	TRBJ2-3	CASSLTSAGTNTQYF	TGTGCCAGCAGCTTAACAAGCGCGGGGACGAATACGCAGTATTTT
TRBV5-6	NA	once	TRBJ2-4	CASSLSGTGGYF	TGTGCCAGCAGCTTGAGCGGAACCGGTGGGTACTTC
TRBV18	NA	NA	TRBJ1-2	CASSPITGRDYGYTF	TGTGCCAGCTCACCAATTACAGGACGAGACTATGGCTACACCTTC
TRBV7-2	TRBD1	NA	TRBJ2-3	CASSSRWDRVSTQYF	TGTGCCAGCAGCTCTCGATGGGACAGGGTTAGTACGCAGTATTTT
TRBV30	NA	NA	TRBJ1-1	CAWSGDLVAEAFF	TGTGCCTGGAGTGGGGACTTAGTCGCTGAAGCTTTCTTT
TRBV9	NA	NA	TRBJ1-1	CASSSGVNTEAFF	TGTGCCAGCAGCTCAGGGGTGAACACTGAAGCTTTCTTT
TRBV10-3	TRBD1	NA	TRBJ1-2	CAISDRGQGPMGYTF	TGTGCCATCAGTGACAGAGGACAGGGACCTATGGGCTACACCTTC
TRBV5-1	TRBD1	NA	TRBJ2-2	CASSRDSTNTGELFF	TGCGCCAGCAGTCGGGACAGCACGAACACCGGGGAGCTGTTTTTT
TRBV18	TRBD1	NA	TRBJ1-3	CASSSAQGETGNTIYF	TGTGCCAGCTCATCGGCACAGGGGGAGACTGGAAACACCATATATTTT
TRBV27	NA	NA	TRBJ1-2	CASSERQSPYGYTF	TGTGCCAGCAGTGAACGACAGTCCCCCTATGGCTACACCTTC
TRBV11-3	NA	NA	TRBJ1-5	CASSMWTVSSNQPQHF	TGTGCCAGCAGCATGTGGACAGTGTCTAGCAATCAGCCCCAGCATTTT
TRBV29-1	NA	NA	TRBJ1-1	CSVEYSEAFF	TGCAGCGTTGAGTATTCTGAAGCTTTCTTT
TRBV28	NA	NA	TRBJ1-5	CATLGLSNQPQHF	TGTGCCACCTTGGGCCTTAGCAATCAGCCCCAGCATTTT
TRBV2	TRBD1	NA	TRBJ1-6	CASTLRTGGYSPLHF	TGTGCCAGCACCCTAAGGACAGGGGGATATTCACCCCTCCACTTT
TRBV19	NA	NA	TRBJ1-5	CASSPQLDRQTNQPQHF	TGTGCCAGTAGTCCCCAACTGGACCGACAGACCAATCAGCCCCAGCATTTT
TRBV28	NA	NA	TRBJ2-3	CASSRFTGGGLADTQYF	TGTGCCAGCAGTCGTTTCACAGGGGGGGGTCTTGCAGATACGCAGTATTTT
TRBV18	NA	NA	TRBJ2-7	CASSPRQGPISYEQYF	TGTGCCAGCTCACCACGGCAGGGTCCTATATCCTACGAGCAGTACTTC
TRBV6-1	NA	NA	TRBJ1-1	CASSESSGWTEAFF	TGTGCCAGCAGTGAATCGTCAGGGTGGACTGAAGCTTTCTTT
TRBV6-5	NA	NA	TRBJ1-2	CASSREKSNYGYTF	TGTGCCAGCAGCCGAGAGAAGTCTAACTATGGCTACACCTTC
TRBV10-2	TRBD1	NA	TRBJ1-2	CASSDSDRARNYGYTF	TGCGCCAGCAGTGATTCGGACAGGGCCCGTAACTATGGCTACACCTTC
TRBV5-1	NA	NA	TRBJ2-3	CASSLDGQSTDTQYF	TGCGCCAGCAGCTTGGACGGACAGAGCACAGATACGCAGTATTTT
TRBV30	TRBD1	NA	TRBJ1-4	CAWSSTGGFSDEKLFF	TGTGCCTGGAGTTCGACAGGGGGATTCTCTGATGAAAAACTGTTTTTT
TRBV30	NA	NA	TRBJ1-2	CAWSVATVYGYTF	TGTGCCTGGAGTGTCGCGACAGTCTATGGCTACACCTTC
TRBV5-6	NA	few	TRBJ1-5	CASSSVNQPQHF	TGTGCCAGCAGCTCTGTGAATCAGCCCCAGCATTTT
TRBV11-2	TRBD1	NA	TRBJ1-4	CASRRTGTVNEKLFF	TGTGCCAGCAGACGTACAGGGACAGTTAATGAAAAACTGTTTTTT
TRBV19	NA	once	TRBJ1-5	CASNDKWGGAQPQHF	TGTGCCAGTAATGATAAGTGGGGGGGTGCTCAGCCCCAGCATTTT
TRBV12-5	TRBD1	once	TRBJ2-7	CASGHGTGLWYEQYF	TGTGCTAGTGGTCACGGGACAGGGCTTTGGTACGAGCAGTACTTC
TRBV10-2	NA	NA	TRBJ2-2	CASSESARTGELFF	TGCGCCAGCAGTGAGTCCGCGCGAACCGGGGAGCTGTTTTTT
TRBV18	NA	NA	TRBJ1-1	CASSEGHMNTEAFF	TGTGCCAGCTCAGAGGGACATATGAACACTGAAGCTTTCTTT
TRBV6-1	TRBD2	NA	TRBJ2-3	CASSAGGSTDTQYF	TGTGCCAGCAGTGCGGGGGGATCCACAGATACGCAGTATTTT